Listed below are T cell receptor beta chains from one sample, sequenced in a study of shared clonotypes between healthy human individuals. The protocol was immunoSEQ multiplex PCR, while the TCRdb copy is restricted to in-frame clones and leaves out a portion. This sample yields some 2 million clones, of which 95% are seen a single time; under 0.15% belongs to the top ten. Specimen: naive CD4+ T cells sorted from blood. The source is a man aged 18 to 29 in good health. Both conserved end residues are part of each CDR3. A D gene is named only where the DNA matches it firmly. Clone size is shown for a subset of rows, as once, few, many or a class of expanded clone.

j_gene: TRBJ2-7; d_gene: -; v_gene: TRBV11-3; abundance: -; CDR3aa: CASSRGTYEQYF; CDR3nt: TGTGCCAGCAGCCGGGGTACCTACGAGCAGTACTTC
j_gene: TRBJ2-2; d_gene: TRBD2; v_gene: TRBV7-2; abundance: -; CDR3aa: CASSAGNSGRAGTGELFF; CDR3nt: TGTGCCAGCAGCGCCGGAAATAGCGGGAGGGCCGGCACCGGGGAGCTGTTTTTT
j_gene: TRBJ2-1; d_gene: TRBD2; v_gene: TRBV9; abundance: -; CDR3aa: CASSEAGGGYNEQFF; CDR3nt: TGTGCCAGCAGCGAGGCGGGAGGGGGTTACAATGAGCAGTTCTTC
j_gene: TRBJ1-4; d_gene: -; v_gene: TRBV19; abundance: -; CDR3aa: CASSMSGNEKLFF; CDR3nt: TGTGCCAGTAGTATGTCAGGGAATGAAAAACTGTTTTTT
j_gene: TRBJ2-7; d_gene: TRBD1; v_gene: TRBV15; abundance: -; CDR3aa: CATSSRQGAIYEQYF; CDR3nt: TGTGCCACCAGCAGTAGACAGGGGGCAATCTACGAGCAGTACTTC
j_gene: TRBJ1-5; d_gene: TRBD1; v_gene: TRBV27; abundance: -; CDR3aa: CASSDRGRQPQHF; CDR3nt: TGTGCCAGCAGCGACAGGGGGCGTCAGCCCCAGCATTTT
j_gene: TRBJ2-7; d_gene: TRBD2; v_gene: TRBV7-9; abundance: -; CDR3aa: CASSSLAREQYF; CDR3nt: TGTGCCAGCAGCTCACTAGCGCGGGAGCAGTACTTC
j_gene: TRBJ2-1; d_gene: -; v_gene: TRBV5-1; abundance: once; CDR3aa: CASSLEGFSYNEQFF; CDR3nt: TGCGCCAGCAGCTTGGAGGGATTCTCCTACAATGAGCAGTTCTTC
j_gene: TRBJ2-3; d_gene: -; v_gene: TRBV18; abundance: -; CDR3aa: CASSIAEGENTQYF; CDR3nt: TGTGCCAGCTCAATAGCGGAGGGGGAAAATACGCAGTATTTT
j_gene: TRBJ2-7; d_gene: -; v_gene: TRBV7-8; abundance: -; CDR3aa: CASSLGTLPAYEQYF; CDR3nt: TGTGCCAGCAGCTTAGGGACCCTCCCCGCCTACGAGCAGTACTTC
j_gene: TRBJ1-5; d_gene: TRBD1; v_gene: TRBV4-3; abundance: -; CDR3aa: CASSYLWTGSNQPQHF; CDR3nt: TGCGCCAGCAGCTACCTCTGGACAGGTAGCAATCAGCCCCAGCATTTT
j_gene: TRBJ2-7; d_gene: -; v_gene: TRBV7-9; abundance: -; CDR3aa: CASSQSTLAYEQYF; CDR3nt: TGTGCCAGCAGCCAATCGACACTTGCCTACGAGCAGTACTTC
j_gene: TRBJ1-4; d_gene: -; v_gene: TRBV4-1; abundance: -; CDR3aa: CASSEIRQARNEKLFF; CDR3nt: TGCGCCAGCAGCGAAATCAGACAGGCCCGTAATGAAAAACTGTTTTTT
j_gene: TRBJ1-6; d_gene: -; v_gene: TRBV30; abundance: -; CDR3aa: CAWSVQGNSPLHF; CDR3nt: TGTGCCTGGAGTGTACAGGGAAATTCACCCCTCCACTTT
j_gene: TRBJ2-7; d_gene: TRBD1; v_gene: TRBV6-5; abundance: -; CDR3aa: CASRAGQGGFYEQYF; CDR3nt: TGTGCCAGCAGGGCCGGACAGGGGGGATTCTACGAGCAGTACTTC
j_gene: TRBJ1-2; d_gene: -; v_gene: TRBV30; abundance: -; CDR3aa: CAWTKTGYGYTF; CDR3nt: TGTGCCTGGACCAAGACAGGCTATGGCTACACCTTC
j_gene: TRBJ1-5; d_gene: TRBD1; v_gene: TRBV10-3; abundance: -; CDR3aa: CATWDREGNQPQHF; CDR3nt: TGTGCCACTTGGGACAGGGAGGGCAATCAGCCCCAGCATTTT
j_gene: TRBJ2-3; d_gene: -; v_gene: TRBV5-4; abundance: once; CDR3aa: CASSAETARTDTQYF; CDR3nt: TGTGCCAGCAGCGCCGAAACTGCCCGCACAGATACGCAGTATTTT
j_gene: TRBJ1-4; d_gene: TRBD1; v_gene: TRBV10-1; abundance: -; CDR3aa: CASSEGGTGGKLFF; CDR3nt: TGCGCCAGCAGTGAAGGAGGGACAGGGGGAAAACTGTTTTTT
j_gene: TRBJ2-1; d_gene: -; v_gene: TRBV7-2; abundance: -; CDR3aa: CASSLAWQAEQFF; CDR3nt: TGTGCCAGCAGCTTAGCGTGGCAAGCTGAGCAGTTCTTC
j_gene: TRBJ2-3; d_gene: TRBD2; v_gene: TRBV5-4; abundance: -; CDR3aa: CASTESTSVTDTQYF; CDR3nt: TGTGCCAGCACAGAATCGACTAGCGTCACAGATACGCAGTATTTT
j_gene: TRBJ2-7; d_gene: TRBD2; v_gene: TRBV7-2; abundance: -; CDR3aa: CASSHPRRGDYEQYF; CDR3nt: TGTGCCAGCAGCCACCCGCGGCGGGGGGACTACGAGCAGTACTTC
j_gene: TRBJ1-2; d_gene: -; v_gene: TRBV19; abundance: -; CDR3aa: CASSTPGGSNYGYTF; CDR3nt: TGTGCCAGTAGTACCCCCGGGGGGTCTAACTATGGCTACACCTTC
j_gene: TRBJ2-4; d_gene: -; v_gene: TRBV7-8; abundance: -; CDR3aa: CASSFGGLAKNIQYF; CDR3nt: TGTGCCAGCAGCTTCGGCGGTCTAGCCAAAAACATTCAGTACTTC
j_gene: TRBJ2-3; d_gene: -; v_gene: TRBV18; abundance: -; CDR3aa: CASSSQDTDTQYF; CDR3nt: TGTGCCAGCTCATCACAGGACACAGATACGCAGTATTTT
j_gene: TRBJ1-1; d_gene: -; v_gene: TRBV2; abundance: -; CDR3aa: CASSESRGHEGDTEAFF; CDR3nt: TGTGCCAGCAGTGAATCCCGCGGACACGAAGGGGACACTGAAGCTTTCTTT
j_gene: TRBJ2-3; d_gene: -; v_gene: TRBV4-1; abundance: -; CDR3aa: CASSQTNQGISTDTQYF; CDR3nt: TGCGCCAGCAGCCAAACCAATCAGGGGATTAGCACAGATACGCAGTATTTT
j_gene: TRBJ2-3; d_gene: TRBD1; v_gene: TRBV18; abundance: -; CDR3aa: CASSPRRTGASDTQYF; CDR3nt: TGTGCCAGCTCACCACGGAGGACAGGGGCTTCCGATACGCAGTATTTT
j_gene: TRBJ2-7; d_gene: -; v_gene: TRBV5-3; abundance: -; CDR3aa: CARSFSPGARPYEQYF; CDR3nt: TGTGCCAGAAGCTTTTCCCCCGGGGCTCGCCCCTACGAGCAGTACTTC
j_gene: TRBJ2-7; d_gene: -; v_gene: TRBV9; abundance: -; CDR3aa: CASSGGTYEQYF; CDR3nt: TGTGCCAGCTCTGGCGGCACCTACGAGCAGTACTTC
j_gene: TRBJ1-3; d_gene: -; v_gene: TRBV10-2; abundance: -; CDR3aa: CASSDWGSGNTIYF; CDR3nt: TGCGCCAGCAGTGATTGGGGATCTGGAAACACCATATATTTT
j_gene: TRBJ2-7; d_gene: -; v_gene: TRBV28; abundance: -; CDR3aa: CASSPLGESAYEQYF; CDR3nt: TGTGCCAGCAGCCCGCTGGGGGAATCCGCCTACGAGCAGTACTTC
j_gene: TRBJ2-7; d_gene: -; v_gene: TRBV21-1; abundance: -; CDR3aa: CASSRKSGPVVRQGLHEQYF; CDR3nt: TGTGCCAGCAGCCGAAAAAGTGGCCCCGTCGTACGACAGGGGCTCCACGAGCAGTACTTC
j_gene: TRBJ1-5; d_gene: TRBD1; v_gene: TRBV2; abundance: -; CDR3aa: CASLTGQGTGNQPQHF; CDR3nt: TGTGCCAGCCTGACGGGACAGGGAACGGGAAATCAGCCCCAGCATTTT
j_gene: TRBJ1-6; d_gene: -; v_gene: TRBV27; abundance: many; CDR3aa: CASSLMAQINSPLHF; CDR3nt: TGTGCCAGCAGTTTAATGGCTCAAATAAATTCACCCCTCCACTTT
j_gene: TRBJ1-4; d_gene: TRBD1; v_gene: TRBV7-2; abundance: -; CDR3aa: CASSNPGDRAEKLFF; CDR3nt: TGTGCCAGCAGCAACCCGGGGGACAGGGCTGAAAAACTGTTTTTT
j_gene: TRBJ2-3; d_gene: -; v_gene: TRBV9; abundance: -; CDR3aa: CASSVGMGGTDTQYF; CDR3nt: TGTGCCAGCAGCGTAGGAATGGGTGGCACAGATACGCAGTATTTT
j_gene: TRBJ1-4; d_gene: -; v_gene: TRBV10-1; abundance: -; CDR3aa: CASSERSRGPGEKLFF; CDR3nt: TGCGCCAGCAGTGAGAGAAGCCGGGGGCCGGGAGAAAAACTGTTTTTT
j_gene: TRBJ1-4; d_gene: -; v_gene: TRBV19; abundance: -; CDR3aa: CASSSGDLGEKLFF; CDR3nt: TGTGCCAGTAGTTCGGGGGACTTGGGTGAAAAACTGTTTTTT
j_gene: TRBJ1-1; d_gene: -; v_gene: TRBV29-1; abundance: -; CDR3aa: CSGTGSGGTEAFF; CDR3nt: TGCAGCGGTACAGGGTCTGGGGGCACTGAAGCTTTCTTT
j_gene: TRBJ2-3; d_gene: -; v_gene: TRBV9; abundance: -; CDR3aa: CASSTSPRADTQYF; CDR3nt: TGTGCCAGCAGCACCTCCCCCAGGGCAGATACGCAGTATTTT
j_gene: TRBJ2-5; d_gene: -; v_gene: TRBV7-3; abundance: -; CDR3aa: CASSPGLTGTQYF; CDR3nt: TGTGCCAGCAGCCCGGGACTTACTGGGACCCAGTACTTC
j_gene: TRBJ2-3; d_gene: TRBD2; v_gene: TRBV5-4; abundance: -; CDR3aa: CASSLRLAGITDTQYF; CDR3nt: TGTGCCAGCAGCTTACGTCTAGCGGGGATCACAGATACGCAGTATTTT
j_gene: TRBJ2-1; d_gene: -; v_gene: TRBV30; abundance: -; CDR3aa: CAWSETGTHIPPFF; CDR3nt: TGTGCCTGGAGTGAGACCGGGACCCACATCCCCCCGTTCTTC
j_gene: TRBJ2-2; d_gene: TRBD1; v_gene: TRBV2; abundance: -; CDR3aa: CASSEQGEELFF; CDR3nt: TGTGCCAGCAGTGAACAGGGGGAGGAGCTGTTTTTT
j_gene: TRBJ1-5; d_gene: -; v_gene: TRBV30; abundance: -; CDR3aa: CAWSEGRGQPQHF; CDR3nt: TGTGCCTGGAGTGAAGGCAGGGGACAGCCCCAGCATTTT
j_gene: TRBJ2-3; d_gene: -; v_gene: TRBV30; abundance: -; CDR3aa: CAWSVARTTDTQYF; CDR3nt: TGTGCCTGGAGTGTAGCTAGGACCACAGATACGCAGTATTTT
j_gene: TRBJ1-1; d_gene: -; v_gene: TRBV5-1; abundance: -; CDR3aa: CASSFSGTAGTEAFF; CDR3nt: TGCGCCAGCAGCTTTTCCGGGACTGCTGGGACTGAAGCTTTCTTT
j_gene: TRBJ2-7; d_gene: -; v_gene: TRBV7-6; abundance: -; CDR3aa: CASSLSIGGTYEQYF; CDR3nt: TGTGCCAGCAGCTTATCGATCGGGGGAACCTACGAGCAGTACTTC
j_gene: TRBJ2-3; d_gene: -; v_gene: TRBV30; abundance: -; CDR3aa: CAEQAFSTDTQYF; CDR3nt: TGTGCAGAGCAGGCTTTTAGCACAGATACGCAGTATTTT
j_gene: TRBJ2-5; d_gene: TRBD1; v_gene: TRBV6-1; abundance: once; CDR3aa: CASSDGTGAGSLETQYF; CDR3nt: TGTGCCAGCAGTGATGGGACAGGGGCCGGTTCCCTAGAGACCCAGTACTTC
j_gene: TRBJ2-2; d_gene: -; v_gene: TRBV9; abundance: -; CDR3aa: CASSLDRLSTGELFF; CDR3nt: TGTGCCAGCAGCCTAGACAGACTTTCCACCGGGGAGCTGTTTTTT
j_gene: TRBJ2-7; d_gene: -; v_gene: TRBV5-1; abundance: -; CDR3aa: CASSRGPQDEQYF; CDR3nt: TGCGCCAGCAGCCGGGGACCTCAGGACGAGCAGTACTTC
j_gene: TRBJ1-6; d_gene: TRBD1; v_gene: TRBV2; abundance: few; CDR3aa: CASSSTGGRDSPLHF; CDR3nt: TGTGCCAGCAGCTCAACAGGGGGACGTGATTCACCCCTCCACTTT
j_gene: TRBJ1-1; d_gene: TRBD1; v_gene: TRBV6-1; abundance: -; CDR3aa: CASSGWTGNTEAFF; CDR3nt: TGTGCCAGCAGTGGGTGGACAGGGAACACTGAAGCTTTCTTT
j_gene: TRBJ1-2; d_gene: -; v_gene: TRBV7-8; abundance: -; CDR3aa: CASSLGGGANYGYTF; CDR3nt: TGTGCCAGCAGCTTAGGAGGGGGTGCGAACTATGGCTACACCTTC
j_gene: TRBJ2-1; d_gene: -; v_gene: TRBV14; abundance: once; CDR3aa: CASSQVGGYNEQFF; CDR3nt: TGTGCCAGCAGCCAAGTAGGCGGCTACAATGAGCAGTTCTTC
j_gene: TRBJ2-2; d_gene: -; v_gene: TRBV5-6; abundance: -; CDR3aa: CASSLDRVTGELFF; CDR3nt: TGTGCCAGCAGCTTGGACAGGGTAACCGGGGAGCTGTTTTTT
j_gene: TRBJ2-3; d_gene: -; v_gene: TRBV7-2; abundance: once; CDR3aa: CASSNLFPGVSDTQYF; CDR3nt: TGTGCCAGCAGCAACCTGTTTCCGGGAGTTTCAGATACGCAGTATTTT
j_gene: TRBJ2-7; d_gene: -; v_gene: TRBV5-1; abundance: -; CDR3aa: CASSPSANYEQYF; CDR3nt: TGCGCCAGCAGCCCTTCGGCAAACTACGAGCAGTACTTC